The rows below give T cell receptor beta chains drawn from one sample of a study of T cell responses to AZD1222 COVID-19 vaccine. Method: immunoSEQ multiplex PCR; TCRdb's copy keeps in-frame clones and lacks some. Among roughly 150,000 clones, roughly nine tenths were seen once, and the ten largest hold over 1.1%. Sequences were derived from peripheral blood, sampled on day 0 of AZD1222 vaccination. The receptor source for this set is an adult in good health. CDR3s include the opening cysteine and the closing phenylalanine or tryptophan. The D gene is left open where the match is weak. Some rows have no size entry. The others give once, few or many, or a class for an expanded clone.

TRBV7-6	TRBD2	-	TRBJ2-7	CASSLGAGGIPEQYF	TGTGCCAGCAGCCTAGGGGCGGGAGGGATCCCCGAGCAGTACTTC
TRBV11-2	-	-	TRBJ2-5	CASSPLYGVRVTQYF	TGTGCCAGCAGCCCCCTTTACGGGGTTCGGGTGACCCAGTACTTC
TRBV29-1	TRBD1	-	TRBJ1-1	CSVDSGTGFFTEAFF	TGCAGCGTTGATTCCGGGACAGGGTTTTTTACTGAAGCTTTCTTT
TRBV28	TRBD2	-	TRBJ2-5	CAIARRLAGDQETQYF	TGTGCCATCGCCAGAAGACTAGCGGGAGACCAAGAGACCCAGTACTTC
TRBV5-1	TRBD2	-	TRBJ2-5	CASSLAGGIPQETQYF	TGCGCCAGCAGCCTAGCGGGCGGGATACCCCAAGAGACCCAGTACTTC
TRBV10-3	TRBD1	-	TRBJ1-2	CAITQDRDGYTF	TGTGCCATCACCCAGGACAGGGATGGCTACACCTTC
TRBV18	-	-	TRBJ1-6	CASSPPDPRDSPLHF	TGTGCCAGCTCACCACCGGATCCTCGCGATTCACCCCTCCACTTT
TRBV5-6	-	-	TRBJ1-1	CASSSGTENTEAFF	TGTGCCAGCAGCTCGGGGACCGAGAACACTGAAGCTTTCTTT
TRBV2	-	-	TRBJ2-1	CASSVENEQFF	TGTGCCAGCAGTGTAGAAAATGAGCAGTTCTTC
TRBV19	-	once	TRBJ1-4	CASSIRLATNEKLFF	TGTGCCAGTAGTATTCGGCTTGCAACTAATGAAAAACTGTTTTTT
TRBV5-6	TRBD1	-	TRBJ1-4	CASNLQGASEKLFF	TGTGCCAGTAACCTTCAGGGGGCGAGTGAAAAACTGTTTTTT
TRBV7-8	-	-	TRBJ1-2	CASSLSAPEGNNYGYTF	TGTGCCAGCAGCTTATCCGCCCCAGAGGGGAATAACTATGGCTACACCTTC
TRBV2	TRBD2	-	TRBJ2-4	CASSEETSGVGIQYF	TGTGCCAGCAGTGAGGAGACTAGCGGGGTTGGCATTCAGTACTTC
TRBV27	-	-	TRBJ1-1	CASRGGDTEAFF	TGTGCCAGCAGGGGGGGGGACACTGAAGCTTTCTTT
TRBV2	TRBD1	-	TRBJ1-5	CASNPDRGDNQPQHF	TGTGCCAGCAACCCAGACAGGGGGGATAATCAGCCCCAGCATTTT
TRBV28	-	-	TRBJ2-3	CASSLFGIGTDTQYF	TGTGCCAGCAGTTTGTTCGGGATTGGCACAGATACGCAGTATTTT
TRBV11-3	-	-	TRBJ1-2	CASSLAGSPNYGYTF	TGTGCCAGCAGCTTGGCCGGCAGCCCTAACTATGGCTACACCTTC
TRBV19	TRBD1	-	TRBJ1-6	CASTPDRGGLNSPLHF	TGTGCCAGTACTCCGGACAGAGGGGGCTTGAATTCACCCCTCCACTTT
TRBV6-5	-	-	TRBJ1-1	CASRGGGTEAFF	TGTGCCAGCAGGGGAGGGGGCACTGAAGCTTTCTTT
TRBV25-1	-	-	TRBJ2-5	CASSAPHRKTQYF	TGTGCCAGCAGTGCCCCCCACAGGAAGACCCAGTACTTC
TRBV6-1	-	once	TRBJ2-2	CASSEMWSSMELFF	TGTGCCAGCAGTGAAATGTGGTCTAGCATGGAGCTGTTTTTT
TRBV4-3	-	-	TRBJ2-3	CASSQIMTDTQYF	TGCGCCAGCAGCCAAATTATGACAGATACGCAGTATTTT
TRBV2	-	few	TRBJ1-5	CASSVSGRSNQPQHF	TGTGCCAGCAGTGTTTCCGGGCGTAGCAATCAGCCCCAGCATTTT
TRBV28	-	-	TRBJ1-1	CATGLSDLILNTEAFF	TGTGCCACCGGCCTTTCCGACCTCATATTGAACACTGAAGCTTTCTTT
TRBV6-5	TRBD1	-	TRBJ1-5	CASSPDRNSNQPQHF	TGTGCCAGCAGCCCGGACAGGAATAGCAATCAGCCCCAGCATTTT
TRBV6-5	-	-	TRBJ2-5	CASSRLRQETQYF	TGTGCCAGCTCCCGCTTACGGCAAGAGACCCAGTACTTC
TRBV5-4	TRBD2	-	TRBJ2-1	CASSLSGGAHNEQFF	TGTGCCAGCAGCTTAAGCGGGGGGGCGCACAATGAGCAGTTCTTC
TRBV6-6	TRBD1	-	TRBJ1-1	CASKTGKNTEAFF	TGTGCCAGCAAGACAGGGAAGAACACTGAAGCTTTCTTT
TRBV27	TRBD1	-	TRBJ2-2	CASSFRQGRNTGELFF	TGTGCCAGCAGTTTTCGACAGGGGCGCAACACCGGGGAGCTGTTTTTT